These 4 T cell receptor beta chains came from one sample sequenced in a study of T cell responses to AZD1222 COVID-19 vaccine (dated by TCRdb to about 2021). The library was generated by the immunoSEQ multiplex PCR assay. Here the immuneACCESS table is served through TCRdb, limited to in-frame sequences with V and J called. Missing clones are a known gap in these copies; in checked studies unresolved V genes cover under half, and the rest lacks a known reason. The sample profile shows over 150,000 clones; roughly 90% of them were found once. Around 4.4% of the sample belongs to the ten largest clones. The sample's time point label, in plain terms: about 28 days (+/-7) after the second vaccine dose. Material: peripheral blood, obtained 28 days after the second AZD1222 dose. The receptors derive from an adult who received the AZD1222 COVID-19 vaccine.

V and J are TRBV9 and TRBJ1-2; D perhaps matches TRBD1 (6 bases). Trimming pared 3 bases from V and 3 bases from J, leaving 15 bases between. CDR1 and CDR2 from the germline V gene are SGDLS and YYNGEE. The CDR3 is 15 amino acids. CDR3 residues: CASSALGQSYYGYTF. The CDR3, as DNA: TGTGCCAGCAGCGCCTTAGGACAGAGCTACTATGGCTACACCTTC.

This clone was detected only once. The V and J genes are TRBV5-1 and TRBJ1-6, with D possibly TRBD1 on 5 matching bases. V shed 0 bases and J shed 7 bases, with 14 bases lying between them. The germline V gene encodes CDR1 SGHRS and CDR2 YFSETQ. The CDR3 extends over 16 amino acids. CDR3: CASSLDSGPGNSPLHF. DNA for the CDR3: TGCGCCAGCAGCTTGGATTCGGGACCTGGGAATTCACCCCTCCACTTT.

This clone turned up a few times. The chain recombines TRBV7-2 with TRBJ1-3; D remains unclear. This CDR3 spans 14 amino acids. The V end lost 2 bases, the J end lost 0 bases, and 5 bases lay between the germline ends. Germline V gene sequence: CDR1 SGHTA, CDR2 FQGNSA. The CDR3 region is CASSLTVSGNTIYF. The CDR3 DNA reads as TGTGCCAGCAGCTTAACGGTCTCTGGAAACACCATATATTTT. Variable domain in full (rest from reference TRBV7-2 and TRBJ1-3): GAGVSQSPSNKVTEKGKDVELRCDPISGHTALYWYRQSLGQGLEFLIYFQGNSAPDKSGLPSDRFSAERTGGSVSTLTIQRTQQEDSAVYLCASSLTVSGNTIYFGEGSWLTVV.

The V gene is TRBV28, the J gene TRBJ1-3; D is undetermined. The germline CDR1 and CDR2 sequences are MDHEN and SYDVKM. With 4 bases removed from V and 1 base from J, the gap between germline ends came to 8 bases. The CDR3 totals 14 residues. The CDR3 nucleotides are TGTGCCAGCAGTTGGGAGGGTTCTGGAAACACCATATATTTT. Protein: CASSWEGSGNTIYF.